The clone carrying this T cell receptor beta chain was found a few times. The antigen is not known. Gene names refer to mouse genes. The data were taken from a study of CD8+ T cells in alopecia areata. Study details: Each recipient was a 7-10-week-old female C3H/HeJ mouse given skin from a roughly 6-13-month-old C3H/HeJ donor with spontaneous alopecia.

RNA extraction and reverse transcription yielded cDNA as sequencing template. TCRdb's table, derived via immunoSEQ multiplex PCR, lists solely in-frame clones and lacks some. The sample shows under 350,000 clones, none of them appearing just once. Study-wide results and limits: Scalp samples also yield sequences of resident alphabeta T cells from normal skin.

Using CD4, CD8alpha, NKG2D, NKG2ACE and other markers, pooled cutaneous lymph node cells were sorted. Sequencing was performed on CD4+ T cells sorted from a lymph node. The clonotype comes from a C3H/HeJ mouse with alopecia areata. The mouse strain carries the MHC haplotype H2-k.

CDR3 DNA (partial): TGTGCCAGCAGTCCAGGGGGCTTAGGC. As protein: CASSPGGLG. The whole CDR3 region reads CASSPGGLGDYTF. The rearrangement joins TRBV13-3 to TRBJ1-2, with 8 bases that match TRBD1. The missing CDR3 end, 4 residues past where the read stops, is filled in from the germline J gene. The CDR3 is 13 amino acids. CDR1 is NNHDY, CDR2 SYVADS, per germline.